The 13 T cell receptor beta chains listed next were all sequenced from one sample in a study of blood T cell repertoires in COVID-19. TCRdb keeps only in-frame clones here, not all; method: immunoSEQ multiplex PCR. Of nearly 300,000 clones in the sample, 84% are singletons; the top ten hold more than 1.2%. Sample: peripheral blood. Receptor source: a human donor with COVID-19, enrolled during active disease. The donor label of this sample is uncertain.

This clone was counted once. This rearrangement joins TRBV30 to TRBJ1-1; D remains ambiguous. The CDR3 spans 13 residues. V was trimmed by 7 bases and J by 2 bases, leaving 14 bases between them. The germline V gene encodes CDR1 GTSNPN and CDR2 SVGIG (reference sequence). CDR3 coding DNA: TGTGCCTTACAATGGGGAGGAAACACTGAAGCTTTCTTT. This gives the protein CALQWGGNTEAFF.

This clone has only a few counts. The chain combines TRBV7-2 with TRBJ1-5; TRBD1 matches at 8 bases. V lost 5 bases to trimming and J lost 3 bases; unmatched junction nucleotides: 6. Germline V gene sequence: CDR1 SGHTA, CDR2 FQGNSA. This CDR3 comprises 15 residues. The CDR3 loop reads CASSGTGGNNQPQHF. The DNA of the CDR3 is TGTGCCAGCAGCGGAACAGGGGGTAACAATCAGCCCCAGCATTTT.

The chain employs TRBV29-1 and TRBJ2-4; a possible D gene is TRBD2 (5 bases). The CDR3 runs to 12 residues. Trimming stripped 2 bases from V and 6 bases from J, with 8 bases between. The germline CDR1 and CDR2 sequences are SQVTM and ANQGSEA. CDR3 loop: CSVESAGNIQYF. The CDR3, as DNA: TGCAGCGTTGAATCGGCGGGAAACATTCAGTACTTC. The whole variable domain, filled in from reference TRBV29-1 and TRBJ2-4, reads SAVISQKPSRDICQRGTSLTIQCQVDSQVTMMFWYRQQPGQSLTLIATANQGSEATYESGFVIDKFPISRPNLTFSTLTVSNMSPEDSSIYLCSVESAGNIQYFGAGTRLSVL.

This clone was counted a single time. The genes are TRBV20-1 and TRBJ2-7; D not resolved. Germline V gene sequence: CDR1 DFQATT, CDR2 SNEGSKA (reference sequence). The CDR3 runs to 11 residues. V dropped 6 bases and J dropped 6 bases, with 12 bases sitting between them. This CDR3 is CSAPISGEQYF. CDR3 bases: TGCAGTGCCCCGATATCCGGCGAGCAGTACTTC.

The chain combines TRBV5-1 with TRBJ1-5; no clear D. Germline V CDR1 and CDR2: SGHRS, YFSETQ. Trimming removed 0 bases at V and 6 bases at J, with 13 bases between. The CDR3 covers 15 residues. The CDR3: CASSLAPGAVQPQHF. The CDR3 DNA is TGCGCCAGCAGCTTGGCCCCGGGAGCTGTTCAGCCCCAGCATTTT.

The V gene is TRBV28, the J gene TRBJ1-1; 10 bases agree with TRBD1. Trimming took 6 bases from V and 4 from J; bases not matched to a gene: 14. Germline V gene lookup returns CDR1 MDHEN and CDR2 SYDVKM. CDR3 size: 17 residues. The CDR3: CASSDRDRGPAATEAFF. In DNA form, the CDR3 reads TGTGCCAGCAGCGACCGGGACAGGGGCCCTGCCGCCACTGAAGCTTTCTTT. Drawing the rest from reference TRBV28 and TRBJ1-1, the complete variable domain is DVKVTQSSRYLVKRTGEKVFLECVQDMDHENMFWYRQDPGLGLRLIYFSYDVKMKEKGDIPEGYSVSREKKERFSLILESASTNQTSMYLCASSDRDRGPAATEAFFGQGTRLTVV.

The J gene is TRBJ1-3, the V gene TRBV11-2; 9 bases agree with TRBD1. The germline CDR1 and CDR2 sequences are SGHAT and FQNNGV. The V segment lost 1 base and the J segment 2 bases; nucleotides outside the gene matches: 0. CDR3 length: 15 amino acids. CDR3 residues: CASSLGQGAGNTIYF. The CDR3 nucleotides read TGTGCCAGCAGCTTAGGACAGGGGGCTGGAAACACCATATATTTT.

The rearrangement joins TRBV9 to TRBJ2-7; 10 bases line up with TRBD2. V shed 4 bases, J shed 5 bases, and the junction held 12 bases outside the gene matches. CDR1 is SGDLS, CDR2 YYNGEE, per germline. The CDR3 contains 16 residues. In nucleotides, the CDR3 is TGTGCCAGCAGCTTGGGGGGAGCGGGAGGGTCCGACGAGCAGTACTTC. This codes for CASSLGGAGGSDEQYF.

J is TRBJ2-7 and V is TRBV28; D possibly corresponds to TRBD1 (7 bases). V dropped 8 bases and J dropped 2 bases, with 25 bases sitting between them. This CDR3 is built from 17 residues. Germline CDR1 and CDR2: MDHEN and SYDVKM. The CDR3 DNA reads TGTGCCAGCCAAATTTTTCGCGGGACAGCGAGCGCCTACGAGCAGTACTTC. Translation gives CASQIFRGTASAYEQYF.

This clone was seen many times. The V and J genes are TRBV10-3 and TRBJ2-7, with D perhaps TRBD2 (6 bases). V lost 3 bases, J lost 3 bases, and 18 bases lay in between. Germline assignment: CDR1 ENHRY and CDR2 SYGVKD. The CDR3 runs to 16 residues. CDR3 in amino acids: CAISDSSRRAGYEQYF. The CDR3 region has the DNA TGTGCCATCAGTGATTCCTCCAGGCGAGCGGGCTACGAGCAGTACTTC.

This chain connects TRBV2 to TRBJ1-3, with a possible D match to TRBD1 (5 bases). V lost 6 bases to trimming and J lost 0 bases, with 12 bases between them. The CDR3 spans 15 residues. The germline V gene has CDR1 SNHLY and CDR2 FYNNEI. The CDR3 nucleotides are TGTGCCAGCAGGGACCGACAGAACTCTGGAAACACCATATATTTT. It encodes CASRDRQNSGNTIYF.

Comments on this clone: Mismatch with germline at one junction end may stem from a read error. This chain connects TRBV5-5 to TRBJ1-4, with TRBD1 matching over 9 bases. The length of the CDR3 is 14 residues. Germline assignment: CDR1 SGHKS and CDR2 YYEKEE (reference sequence). CDR3 in DNA: TGTGCCAGCAGCTTGTACCGGGACAGGGAAAAACTGCTTTTT. Its translation: CASSLYRDREKLLF.

The V gene is TRBV7-3, the J gene TRBJ1-1; weak D call: TRBD1 (6 bases). The V end was cut by 5 bases, the J end by 7 bases, with 17 bases between. This CDR3 is 14 amino acids long. Per germline, CDR1 SGHTA and CDR2 FQGTGA. CDR3 amino acids: CASSPSGTTSEAFF. In DNA form, the CDR3 reads TGTGCCAGCAGCCCATCCGGGACAACAAGTGAAGCTTTCTTT.